This passage covers 28 T cell receptor beta chains from one sample sequenced in a study of T cells after yellow fever vaccination. TCRdb reprocessed the 5' RACE reads with MiXCR, giving one entry per CDR3 protein. Of some 340,000 distinct CDR3 sequences in the sample, about 10% were seen once. Sequencing used CD4+ T cells sorted from PBMCs, obtained 45 days after the yellow fever booster vaccination. These receptors originate from a man aged 18 to 29 who received the YFV17D yellow fever vaccine.

V usage is TRBV4-2 and J usage is TRBJ1-3; D ambiguous. The CDR3 runs to 15 residues. V was cut by 0 bases and J by 0 bases, with 6 bases left in between. Germline V gene sequence: CDR1 LGHNA, CDR2 YNFKEQ. This CDR3 is CASSQEWYSGNTIYF. The CDR3 DNA follows: TGTGCCAGCAGCCAAGAATGGTACTCTGGAAACACCATATATTTT.

This clonotype has a count of ten or more. This sequence joins TRBV27 and TRBJ2-3; D possibly corresponds to TRBD2 (5 bases). There are 15 residues in the CDR3. The V gene's germline CDR1 is MNHEY and CDR2 SMNVEV (reference sequence). The V end lost 6 bases, the J end lost 3 bases, and 16 bases lay between the germline ends. The CDR3 DNA reads TGTGCCAGCAGCGGCTGGCAGTCGGGAACAGATACGCAGTATTTT. Protein sequence: CASSGWQSGTDTQYF.

This clonotype was detected a few times. V is TRBV12-3 or TRBV12-4 and J is TRBJ2-1; 13 nucleotides match TRBD2. The V and J ends lost 5 bases and 10 bases, in that order; junction bases with no gene match: 11. This CDR3 is 16 amino acids long. CDR3 coding DNA: TGTGCCAGCAGTCCGCGAACTAGCGGGGGGGTCTGGGAGCAGTTCTTC. Translation: CASSPRTSGGVWEQFF.

In its sample, this clonotype was seen a few times. V and J are TRBV6-6 and TRBJ1-5; D may be TRBD1 (6 bases). The germline V gene has CDR1 MNHNY and CDR2 SVGAGI (reference sequence). V shed 2 bases and J shed 3 bases, with 14 bases lying between them. CDR3 length: 16 amino acids. The CDR3, as DNA: TGTGCCAGCAGTTACGAGGCAGGGGACGACAATCAGCCCCAGCATTTT. It is translated as CASSYEAGDDNQPQHF.

This clonotype turned up a few times. J is TRBJ2-3 and V is TRBV7-2, with no clear D. V lost 1 base to trimming and J lost 5 bases, with 4 bases between them. This CDR3 is 12 amino acids long. Germline values: CDR1 SGHTA, CDR2 FQGNSA. The CDR3 DNA follows: TGTGCCAGCAGCTTAGATATAGATACGCAGTATTTT. Amino acid sequence: CASSLDIDTQYF.

This clonotype showed up just a few times. The chain joins TRBV6-2 or TRBV6-3 to TRBJ1-1; a weak D match, TRBD1 (5 bases). CDR1 MNHEY and CDR2 SVGEGT come from the germline V gene. This CDR3 comprises 13 residues. Between the trimmed V and J ends, which lost 6 bases and 5 bases, there was a span of 13 bases. The CDR3 nucleotides read TGTGCCAGCAGCGACAGACTCCCTACTGAAGCTTTCTTT. The encoded protein is CASSDRLPTEAFF.

This chain links TRBV15 with TRBJ2-3; perhaps TRBD2 as D (5 bases). Germline assignment: CDR1 LNHNV and CDR2 YYDKDF (reference sequence). V was clipped by 0 bases and J by 2 bases, with 15 bases between them. The CDR3 spans 17 residues. The DNA for the CDR3 is TGTGCCACCAGCAGAGATTTCGGCGGAGGAACCACAGATACGCAGTATTTT. Translating it yields CATSRDFGGGTTDTQYF.

This clonotype was found a few times. This chain connects TRBV5-1 to TRBJ1-2; possibly TRBD1 for D (5 bases). Trimming took off 0 bases at V and 2 bases at J, with 11 bases between the two ends. This CDR3 spans 15 amino acids. Germline CDR1 SGHRS, CDR2 YFSETQ. The CDR3 sequence is CASSLGGYRNYGYTF. CDR3 sequence (DNA): TGCGCCAGCAGCTTGGGGGGGTACCGGAACTATGGCTACACCTTC.

This chain uses TRBV7-2 with TRBJ2-7; 8 bases match TRBD2. CDR3 length equals 15 residues. Per the germline V gene, CDR1 is SGHTA and CDR2 is FQGNSA. Trimming cost V 2 bases and J 1 base; bases outside gene matches: 4. The DNA for the CDR3 is TGTGCCAGCAGCTTAAGCGGGGGACCTTCCTACGAGCAGTACTTC. Translating gives CASSLSGGPSYEQYF. Full variable domain (missing parts from reference TRBV7-2 and TRBJ2-7): GAGVSQSPSNKVTEKGKDVELRCDPISGHTALYWYRQSLGQGLEFLIYFQGNSAPDKSGLPSDRFSAERTGGSVSTLTIQRTQQEDSAVYLCASSLSGGPSYEQYFGPGTRLTVT.

This clonotype turned up a few times. The chain uses TRBV7-2 and TRBJ2-3; 13 positions match TRBD2. J gave up 5 bases and V 4 bases, and 9 bases lay outside the gene matches. This CDR3 is built from 17 residues. Germline V gene lookup returns CDR1 SGHTA and CDR2 FQGNSA. CDR3 region: CASSSRTSGGPVDTQYF. CDR3 DNA: TGTGCCAGCAGCTCCCGGACTAGCGGGGGCCCCGTAGATACGCAGTATTTT.

CDR3 sequence reads: CASSLGMGRGNIQYF. In DNA, the CDR3 is TGTGCCAGCAGCTTAGGCATGGGCAGGGGAAACATTCAGTACTTC. The chain combines TRBV7-9 with TRBJ2-4; D might be TRBD1 (6 bases). The V gene lost 1 base and the J gene lost 6 bases, with 13 bases spanning the gap. Germline V CDR1 and CDR2: SEHNR, FQNEAQ (reference sequence). There are 15 residues in the CDR3.

This clonotype was seen a handful of times. The V and J genes are TRBV4-3 and TRBJ2-3, with D perhaps TRBD1 (6 bases). This CDR3 comprises 14 residues. Germline V gene data show CDR1 as LGHNA and CDR2 as YSLEER. V lost 2 bases to trimming and J lost 1 base, with 7 bases between them. CDR3 sequence: CASSQRTGTDTQYF. The CDR3 region has the DNA TGCGCCAGCAGCCAAAGGACAGGCACAGATACGCAGTATTTT.

This clonotype was seen a handful of times. This chain connects TRBV12-3 or TRBV12-4 to TRBJ1-5; D is uncertain. V lost 6 bases and J lost 2, with 11 bases in between. This CDR3 region has 14 residues. The DNA of the CDR3 is TGTGCCAGCAGCGACCAGGAGGGCAATCAGCCCCAGCATTTT. Translating gives CASSDQEGNQPQHF.

This clonotype was seen ten or more times. CDR3 sequence reads: CASSLGPPEDWGTDTQYF. CDR3 bases: TGTGCCAGCAGCTTGGGTCCCCCCGAGGACTGGGGCACAGATACGCAGTATTTT. The rearrangement joins TRBV5-6 to TRBJ2-3; D may be TRBD2 (5 bases). The CDR3 runs to 18 residues. V lost 0 bases to trimming and J lost 1 base, with 18 bases between them. Germline CDR1 reads SGHDT; CDR2 reads YYEEEE. Looking up the rest from reference TRBV5-6 and TRBJ2-3 gives the full variable domain: DAGVTQSPTHLIKTRGQQVTLRCSPKSGHDTVSWYQQALGQGPQFIFQYYEEEERQRGNFPDRFSGHQFPNYSSELNVNALLLGDSALYLCASSLGPPEDWGTDTQYFGPGTRLTVL.

The CDR3 sequence: CASRLSFGETQYF. CDR3 DNA: TGTGCCAGCAGATTATCTTTCGGGGAGACCCAGTACTTC. The chain is built from TRBV7-2 and TRBJ2-5; D ambiguous. The germline V gene encodes CDR1 SGHTA and CDR2 FQGNSA. The CDR3 totals 13 residues. The ends were cut back, 6 bases at V and 5 bases at J, with 13 bases in the middle.

The genes are TRBV5-1 and TRBJ2-3, with D tentatively TRBD2 (5 bases). The V gene's germline CDR1 is SGHRS and CDR2 YFSETQ. CDR3 length equals 13 residues. V was trimmed by 0 bases and J by 8 bases, leaving 10 bases between them. CDR3 protein: CASSLAHRGTQYF. As DNA, the CDR3 is TGCGCCAGCAGCTTGGCCCATCGGGGTACGCAGTATTTT. The whole variable domain, remainder taken from reference TRBV5-1 and TRBJ2-3, is KAGVTQTPRYLIKTRGQQVTLSCSPISGHRSVSWYQQTPGQGLQFLFEYFSETQRNKGNFPGRFSGRQFSNSRSEMNVSTLELGDSALYLCASSLAHRGTQYFGPGTRLTVL.

The genes are TRBV18 and TRBJ1-2, with TRBD1 identical over 7 bases. V lost 3 bases to trimming and J lost 6 bases; unmatched junction nucleotides: 10. Germline V gene data show CDR1 as KGHSH and CDR2 as LQKENI. The CDR3 sequence is 15 residues long. The CDR3 sequence: CASSPDRVVGNGYTF. In nucleotides, the CDR3 is TGTGCCAGCTCACCCGACAGGGTTGTAGGGAATGGCTACACCTTC.

V is TRBV20-1 and J is TRBJ2-1, with D perhaps matching TRBD2 (6 bases). This CDR3 has 14 residues. Germline V lookup: CDR1 DFQATT, CDR2 SNEGSKA (reference sequence). Trimming cost V 1 base and J 8 bases, with 15 bases left between them. CDR3 in amino acids: CSARVGPPGDEQFF. The CDR3 region has the DNA TGCAGTGCTAGAGTCGGACCACCGGGGGATGAGCAGTTCTTC.

This clonotype was counted a few times. The chain carries TRBV11-2 and TRBJ2-3; 12 nucleotides align to TRBD2. Germline loops: CDR1 SGHAT, CDR2 FQNNGV. This CDR3 has 17 amino acids. V lost 5 bases to trimming and J lost 2 bases; unmatched junction nucleotides: 8. The CDR3 spells CASSPRGLAGATDTQYF. CDR3 nucleotide sequence: TGTGCCAGCAGCCCGAGGGGACTAGCGGGTGCCACAGATACGCAGTATTTT.

This clonotype showed up just a few times. The CDR3 nucleotides read TGCAGTGCTAGACTAGGGGTAGATACGCAGTATTTT. Residues: CSARLGVDTQYF. The rearrangement uses TRBV20-1 and TRBJ2-3, with D maybe TRBD1 (5 bases). Looked up from germline, CDR1 is DFQATT and CDR2 is SNEGSKA (reference sequence). V was shortened by 2 bases and J by 5 bases, with 8 bases between the two germline ends. This CDR3 has 12 amino acids.

This clonotype was counted ten times or more. The rearrangement uses TRBV7-2 and TRBJ2-1; tentatively, D is TRBD2 (6 bases). The CDR3 is 11 residues long. Germline values: CDR1 SGHTA, CDR2 FQGNSA. V lost 7 bases to trimming and J lost 9 bases, with 10 bases between them. CDR3 loop: CASTSGLEQFF. DNA for the CDR3: TGTGCCAGCACCTCGGGACTTGAGCAGTTCTTC.

The chain combines TRBV6-5 with TRBJ1-2; a weak D match, TRBD1 (5 bases). The V and J ends lost 2 bases and 6 bases respectively, with 19 bases between them. Germline V CDR1 and CDR2: MNHEY, SVGAGI. The CDR3 is 16 amino acids. CDR3 coding DNA: TGTGCCAGCAGTTACCACAACGGGGGTTCAGGTGATGGCTACACCTTC. Protein product: CASSYHNGGSGDGYTF.

This clonotype was seen more than once but under ten times. The genes are TRBV20-1 and TRBJ2-3, with D perhaps TRBD2 (6 bases). The CDR3 spans 12 residues. Trimming removed 5 bases from V and 2 bases from J, with 8 bases in between. CDR1 DFQATT and CDR2 SNEGSKA come from the germline V gene (reference sequence). CDR3 nucleotides: TGCAGTGCTGGGGACTTCACAGATACGCAGTATTTT. This gives the protein CSAGDFTDTQYF.

CDR3 loop: CASSRTGDITGNTIYF. The DNA for the CDR3 is TGTGCCAGCAGTCGGACAGGGGACATCACTGGAAACACCATATATTTT. The chain is built from TRBV6-2 or TRBV6-3 and TRBJ1-3; 9 bases align to TRBD1. CDR3 size: 16 residues. Looked up from germline, CDR1 is MNHEY and CDR2 is SVGEGT. V lost 5 bases to trimming and J lost 2 bases; unmatched junction nucleotides: 7.

The chain has TRBV29-1 and TRBJ2-2; D ambiguous. Germline V gene lookup returns CDR1 SQVTM and CDR2 ANQGSEA. Trimming took 4 bases from V and 0 from J, leaving 9 bases between them. The CDR3 totals 14 residues. The CDR3 reads CSVVGEANTGELFF. In DNA, the CDR3 is TGCAGCGTTGTTGGGGAAGCGAACACCGGGGAGCTGTTTTTT.

The chain carries TRBV5-6 and TRBJ2-3; D gene uncertain. This CDR3 has 14 residues. V lost 2 bases and J 6 bases, leaving 13 bases between the germline ends. Germline CDR1 reads SGHDT; CDR2 reads YYEEEE. The CDR3 nucleotides are TGTGCCAGCAGCTTTAACGTGGCGAGGGATACGCAGTATTTT. Encoded protein: CASSFNVARDTQYF.

This clonotype was found a few times. The chain links TRBV28 to TRBJ2-7, with 11 bases identical to TRBD1. The V segment lost 5 bases and the J segment 3 bases; nucleotides outside the gene matches: 3. Germline assignment: CDR1 MDHEN and CDR2 SYDVKM. The CDR3 contains 14 residues. In nucleotides, the CDR3 is TGTGCCAGCAGTACGGACAGGGGGCTCTACGAGCAGTACGTC. Its protein is CASSTDRGLYEQYV.

The V and J genes are TRBV7-2 and TRBJ2-7; D unresolved. Germline-derived CDR1 and CDR2 are SGHTA and FQGNSA. V was trimmed by 2 bases and J by 6 bases, leaving 11 bases between them. The CDR3 covers 13 residues. CDR3 sequence reads: CASSLMAWREQYF. As DNA, the CDR3 is TGTGCCAGCAGCTTAATGGCCTGGCGCGAGCAGTACTTC. Based on the CDR3 plus reference TRBV7-2 and TRBJ2-7, the full variable domain is GAGVSQSPSNKVTEKGKDVELRCDPISGHTALYWYRQSLGQGLEFLIYFQGNSAPDKSGLPSDRFSAERTGGSVSTLTIQRTQQEDSAVYLCASSLMAWREQYFGPGTRLTVT.